This T cell receptor beta chain was identified in a study of shared clonotypes between healthy human individuals. Study-wide points: Shared clonotypes across all four donors exceeded non-shared ones in generation probability. Investigators expected sequencing depth to affect clonotype sharing among donors.

The sorted-subset replicate PCRs were given about 210 ng DNA, which is 31,000 or so T cell genomes. Only in-frame clones appear in the TCRdb table, and some are missing; sequencing was by immunoSEQ multiplex PCR. The sample contains roughly 2.4 million clones, roughly 95% of which appear only once. To note about this clone: The antigen remains undetermined. The sample carries other DNA sequences with the same CDR3.

Both subsets, CD45RA+ naive and CD45RA-negative memory, were split from the CD4+ cells. CDR1 and CDR2 from the germline V gene are SGHRS and YFSETQ. V was clipped by 3 bases and J by 3 bases; unmatched bases: 4. The CDR3 consists of 15 residues. The V call is TRBV5-1, the J call TRBJ2-2; 8 bases map to TRBD2. This TCR came from a man aged 18 to 29 in good health. The sequenced material came from naive CD4+ T cells sorted from blood. The subset here: CD45RA+ positively selected. In DNA, the CDR3 is TGCGCCAGCAGCTGGACTAGCAGCTACACCGGGGAGCTGTTTTTT. Translated: CASSWTSSYTGELFF.